What follows are 22 T cell receptor beta chains derived from one specimen sequenced in a study of cytomegalovirus exposure and HLA in healthy donors. This PCR relied on a set of 60 Vbeta primers and 13 Jbeta primers. Data came from immunoSEQ multiplex PCR; TCRdb stores just in-frame clones and leaves some out. The sample includes approximately 190,000 clones, roughly 76% seen only once; the top ten take roughly 6.3%. Sequencing input: PBMCs. These receptors were obtained from a man aged 40-50 years in good health and CMV-seropositive.

The chain combines TRBV7-3 with TRBJ1-5, with D unclear. The CDR3 consists of 16 residues. Between the trimmed V and J ends, which lost 0 bases and 5 bases, there was a span of 14 bases. The germline V gene encodes CDR1 SGHTA and CDR2 FQGTGA. CDR3 region: CASSLTHHGGHQPQHF. The CDR3 region has the DNA TGTGCCAGCAGCTTAACTCACCACGGTGGGCATCAGCCCCAGCATTTT.

This clone was detected only a few times. The V call is TRBV7-8, the J call TRBJ2-5; D call uncertain. TRBJ2-7 explains the end of the DNA better; the J call may be wrong. CDR3 length equals 15 residues. Germline loops: CDR1 SGHVS, CDR2 FQNEAQ. CDR3 nucleotide sequence: TGTGCCACTAAGCCTGCAGACTTTAGCTCCTACGAGCAGTACTTC. It is translated as CATKPADFSSYEQYF.

This chain joins TRBV5-1 and TRBJ2-7; no clear D. Germline CDR1 and CDR2: SGHRS and YFSETQ. CDR3 length equals 11 residues. With 3 bases removed from V and 3 bases from J, the gap between germline ends came to 4 bases. The chain's CDR3 is CASSSNYEQYF. CDR3 DNA: TGCGCCAGCAGCTCCAACTACGAGCAGTACTTC.

The rearrangement links TRBV30 to TRBJ1-1; the D gene is possibly TRBD1 (5 bases). Trimming removed 1 base at V and 4 bases at J, with 16 bases between. There are 15 residues in the CDR3. From germline, CDR1 is GTSNPN and CDR2 SVGIG (reference sequence). The DNA of the CDR3 is TGTGCCTGGAGTGCGGAGACAGCAGCCCTCACTGAAGCTTTCTTT. Its translation is CAWSAETAALTEAFF.

The V gene is TRBV2, the J gene TRBJ1-1, with 12 bases fitting TRBD1. The V and J ends lost 4 bases and 7 bases, in that order; junction bases with no gene match: 7. Germline CDR1 reads SNHLY; CDR2 reads FYNNEI. CDR3 size: 15 residues. This chain's CDR3 is CASSVSGQGAGEAFF. CDR3 sequence (DNA): TGTGCCAGCAGTGTTTCGGGACAGGGGGCGGGTGAAGCTTTCTTT. Filled out from reference TRBV2 and TRBJ1-1, the complete variable domain reads EPEVTQTPSHQVTQMGQEVILRCVPISNHLYFYWYRQILGQKVEFLVSFYNNEISEKSEIFDDQFSVERPDGSNFTLKIRSTKLEDSAMYFCASSVSGQGAGEAFFGQGTRLTVV.

This clone appeared a single time. V and J are TRBV7-8 and TRBJ2-5; possibly TRBD1 for D (5 bases). This CDR3 comprises 15 residues. From germline, CDR1 is SGHVS and CDR2 FQNEAQ. Trimming stripped 3 bases from V and 5 bases from J, with 16 bases between. CDR3: CASSFDDSPGETQYF. CDR3 coding DNA: TGTGCCAGCAGCTTCGACGACAGCCCCGGTGAGACCCAGTACTTC.

The chain has TRBV7-6 and TRBJ2-5; 12 bases are a match to TRBD2. The CDR3 is made up of 16 amino acids. V lost 5 bases and J lost 6; bases outside the gene matches: 10. Germline V gene data show CDR1 as SGHVS and CDR2 as FNYEAQ. The CDR3 sequence is CASSLPSGGATQTQYF. The CDR3 coding sequence is TGTGCCAGCAGCCTACCTAGCGGGGGGGCCACACAGACCCAGTACTTC.

V and J are TRBV5-7 and TRBJ2-7, with D perhaps matching TRBD2 (6 bases). TRBV5-7 is recorded as an ORF, its role being uncertain. V lost 3 bases, J lost 7 bases, and 20 bases lay in between. This CDR3 has 15 amino acids. CDR3 nucleotide sequence: TGTGCCAGCAGCTCCGGAATTGCGGGGATCTTGGAGCAGTACTTC. Encoded protein: CASSSGIAGILEQYF.

This sequence joins TRBV5-1 and TRBJ2-5; 11 bases are a match to TRBD2. The J call could be wrong; TRBJ2-7 is a better fit for the DNA end. Germline-derived CDR1 and CDR2 are SGHRS and YFSETQ. The CDR3 has 17 amino acids. The CDR3 here is CASSLAPSGGSSYEQYF. Written as DNA, the CDR3 is TGCGCCAGCAGCTTGGCCCCTAGCGGGGGGAGCTCCTACGAGCAGTACTTC.

Only one count was recorded for this clone. Here the CDR3 DNA reads TGCGCCAGCAGCCAAGATCCGGCAGGGGCGACCGGGGAGCTGTTTTTT. It translates to CASSQDPAGATGELFF. V gene TRBV4-3 combines with J gene TRBJ2-2; maybe TRBD1 (6 bases). Germline V gives CDR1 LGHNA, CDR2 YSLEER. This CDR3 comprises 16 residues. The germline V and J ends were trimmed by 0 bases and 5 bases, with 13 bases remaining between them.

Notes on this clone: At one boundary the junction diverges from the germline segment, which might be a read error. The chain uses TRBV7-7 and TRBJ2-1, with D possibly TRBD2 on 5 matching bases. Germline CDR1 and CDR2: SSHAT and FNYEAQ (reference sequence). The CDR3 loop spans 14 amino acids. CDR3 sequence (DNA): TGTGCTAGCAGCTTAGCGAGAGGGAACAATGAGCAGTTCTTC. Residues: CASSLARGNNEQFF. Full variable domain (outside the CDR3, taken from reference TRBV7-7 and TRBJ2-1): GAGVSQSPRYKVTKRGQDVTLRCDPISSHATLYWYQQALGQGPEFLTYFNYEAQPDKSGLPSDRFSAERPEGSISTLTIQRTEQRDSAMYRCASSLARGNNEQFFGPGTRLTVL.

This clone was detected only a few times. The chain carries TRBV19 and TRBJ2-4, with TRBD2 as a possible D gene (6 bases). Germline V gives CDR1 LNHDA, CDR2 SQIVND (reference sequence). The V and J ends lost 3 bases and 3 bases respectively, with 15 bases between them. This CDR3 has 16 amino acids. The CDR3 here is CASSISGVGDKNIQYF. The CDR3 bases are TGTGCCAGTAGTATTTCGGGGGTGGGGGACAAAAACATTCAGTACTTC.

The chain joins TRBV7-9 to TRBJ2-5; 12 nucleotides align to TRBD1. The CDR3 has 15 residues. J lost 5 bases, V lost 5 bases, and 6 bases had no gene match. Germline V lookup: CDR1 SEHNR, CDR2 FQNEAQ (reference sequence). In DNA, the CDR3 is TGTGCCAGCAGCATGGGGACAGGGGGCGAGGAGACCCAGTACTTC. Translating it yields CASSMGTGGEETQYF.

The chain links TRBV18 to TRBJ2-7; 7 nucleotides align to TRBD2. CDR3 length: 14 amino acids. The junction had 4 bases not matched to a gene; V was cut back by 1 base and J by 4 bases. Germline lookup yields CDR1 KGHSH and CDR2 LQKENI. The DNA of the CDR3 is TGTGCCAGCTCACCACAGCGGGGAGGGTACGAGCAGTACTTC. It yields the protein CASSPQRGGYEQYF.

The sample holds a few counts of this clone. The rearrangement links TRBV19 to TRBJ1-2; weak D call: TRBD1 (6 bases). This CDR3 contains 15 residues. With 5 bases removed from V and 4 bases from J, the gap between germline ends came to 17 bases. In germline, CDR1 is LNHDA, CDR2 SQIVND (reference sequence). CDR3 region: CASSDLTGRLYGYTF. In nucleotides, the CDR3 is TGTGCCAGTAGTGATCTAACAGGGAGACTCTATGGCTACACCTTC.

The chain links TRBV7-8 to TRBJ2-3, with 7 bases lining up with TRBD1. The length of the CDR3 is 16 residues. Germline V gives CDR1 SGHVS, CDR2 FQNEAQ. V was pared by 5 bases and J by 5 bases, with 13 bases of the junction left unmatched. The CDR3 sequence is CASSPIGGARGDTQYF. CDR3 nucleotide sequence: TGTGCCAGCAGCCCTATAGGGGGCGCGAGAGGAGATACGCAGTATTTT.

The chain joins TRBV9 to TRBJ1-6; D is possibly TRBD1 (6 bases). The CDR3 runs 14 residues. Germline V gene sequence: CDR1 SGDLS, CDR2 YYNGEE. V dropped 3 bases and J dropped 7 bases, with 11 bases sitting between them. The CDR3 sequence: CASSGTVPNSPLHF. The CDR3 DNA reads as TGTGCCAGCAGCGGGACAGTACCAAATTCACCCCTCCACTTT.

The count of this clone is one. The chain couples TRBV7-3 to TRBJ2-7; D is perhaps TRBD1 (6 bases). CDR1 is SGHTA and CDR2 is FQGTGA in the germline V gene. The germline V and J ends were trimmed by 4 bases and 3 bases, with 19 bases remaining between them. The CDR3 loop spans 16 amino acids. CDR3 amino acids: CASSSTPTGLGYEQYF. The CDR3 nucleotides read TGTGCCAGCAGCTCAACCCCCACAGGGCTCGGCTACGAGCAGTACTTC.

The chain couples TRBV28 to TRBJ2-2; 9 nucleotides align to TRBD1. The V gene end was trimmed by 6 bases and the J gene end by 7 bases; junction bases not matched to a gene: 6. Germline-derived CDR1 and CDR2 are MDHEN and SYDVKM. The CDR3 consists of 14 residues. Written as DNA, the CDR3 is TGTGCCAGCAGGCCTACAGGGGGCGGCGGGGAGCTGTTTTTT. It specifies CASRPTGGGGELFF.

This clone was seen only a few times. This sequence joins TRBV2 and TRBJ1-4, with D perhaps matching TRBD1 (6 bases). CDR3 length equals 14 residues. Germline CDR1 reads SNHLY; CDR2 reads FYNNEI. Trimming took off 6 bases at V and 7 bases at J, with 15 bases between the two ends. CDR3 coding DNA: TGTGCCAGCAGACTAACAGGGCTCCGTGAAAAACTGTTTTTT. It translates to CASRLTGLREKLFF.

The CDR3 loop is CATSSDLMGASGANVLTF. Here the CDR3 DNA reads TGTGCCACCAGCAGCGATCTAATGGGAGCATCCGGGGCCAACGTCCTGACTTTC. The rearrangement uses TRBV15 and TRBJ2-6, with D perhaps TRBD2 (5 bases). The CDR3 has 18 residues. The V gene's germline CDR1 is LNHNV and CDR2 YYDKDF (reference sequence). V lost 3 bases to trimming and J lost 4 bases, with 19 bases between them. Together with reference TRBV15 and TRBJ2-6, the CDR3 gives the full variable domain: DAMVIQNPRYQVTQFGKPVTLSCSQTLNHNVMYWYQQKSSQAPKLLFHYYDKDFNNEADTPDNFQSRRPNTSFCFLDIRSPGLGDTAMYLCATSSDLMGASGANVLTFGAGSRLTVL.

The chain has TRBV7-9 and TRBJ2-7, with 7 bases matching TRBD2. V shed 4 bases and J 5 bases; nucleotides not matched to a gene: 11. Germline V gene sequence: CDR1 SEHNR, CDR2 FQNEAQ (reference sequence). This CDR3 is built from 15 residues. CDR3 residues: CASSSGLGGYDEQYF. The CDR3 DNA reads TGTGCCAGCAGCTCCGGGCTCGGGGGGTACGACGAGCAGTACTTC.